This T cell receptor beta chain was profiled in a study of T cells after yellow fever vaccination. General observations from the study: A secondary response was less intense yet reached its peak sooner, at day 5 versus 15.

CDR1 is SGHNT and CDR2 is YYREEE in the germline V gene (reference sequence). The CDR3 has 11 amino acids. V was trimmed by 1 base and J by 10 bases, leaving 6 bases between them. TCRdb reprocessed the 5' RACE reads via MiXCR and lists one record per CDR3 protein. The sample lists approximately 30,000 distinct CDR3 sequences, around 4.3% occurring once. This clonotype was counted many times. The antigen is unknown. This clonotype was sampled from a man aged 25-40 years who received the YFV17D yellow fever vaccine. The chain joins TRBV5-4 to TRBJ2-1; D unclear. The input for sequencing was CD8+ T cells sorted from PBMCs, taken 5 days after the yellow fever booster vaccination. The CDR3 DNA reads TGTGCCAGCAGCTTGTTTGGGGAGCAGTTCTTC. This gives the protein CASSLFGEQFF.